Included here is one TCR beta chain sequence, with context. Its antigen is as yet unknown. The donors formed part of the approximately 120-subject validation cohort, distinct from the roughly 640-subject first cohort. Trimming took 0 bases from V and 5 from J, leaving 7 bases between them. The CDR3 is 14 residues long. Germline CDR1 is MNHEY and CDR2 is SVGAGI. Sequenced by immunoSEQ multiplex PCR; TCRdb stores in-frame clones only, minus some. The sample records around 98,000 clones, about 90% being singletons. The data belong to a study of cytomegalovirus exposure and HLA in healthy donors. Study-wide background: The use of the same platform for the 110 or so validation repertoires and the roughly 730 first-cohort repertoires was reported by a later analysis.

Whole-study findings and limits: Many donors carried some public TCRs, although rarity characterized most TCR sequences. A list of around 150 TCR beta chains associated with cytomegalovirus was given.

V and J are TRBV6-5 and TRBJ2-2; D is undetermined. This clonotype originated in a man younger than 35 in good health and CMV-seropositive. Sequencing used PBMCs. The chain's CDR3 is CASSYSIVTGELFF. The CDR3 DNA follows: TGTGCCAGCAGTTACTCGATAGTAACCGGGGAGCTGTTTTTT.